The next 21 T cell receptor beta chains were all read from a single sample in a study of blood T cell repertoires in COVID-19 (dated by TCRdb to 2020 to 2021). Library construction relied on the immunoSEQ multiplex PCR assay. The source is immuneACCESS, and TCRdb retained only in-frame sequences with V and J called. Part of the clones is not carried over; for the studies checked, unresolved V genes explain less than half of this, and the remainder is unexplained. This sample holds over 350,000 clones; about nine tenths were observed only once. The ten largest account for over 0.7% of the sample. Source material: PBMCs or T cells enriched from blood (not recorded which). The receptors originated from a woman aged 40 to 55 who had been exposed to COVID-19.

The chain joins TRBV11-3 to TRBJ1-1; no clear D gene. Deletions cut 5 bases from V and 3 bases from J, with 10 bases between. CDR1 SGHNT and CDR2 YENEEA come from the germline V gene. The CDR3 is 13 amino acids. The CDR3 is CASSPPFYTEAFF. Here the CDR3 DNA reads TGTGCCAGCAGCCCCCCCTTTTACACTGAAGCTTTCTTT.

Points on this clone: As the CDR3 is not closed by the conserved phenylalanine or tryptophan, this likely results from a read error. The DNA is left out, because the CDR3 cannot be placed on it with certainty; the CDR3 is given as TCRdb lists it. The V call is TRBV20-1, the J call TRBJ1-6. From germline, CDR1 is DFQATT and CDR2 SNEGSKA (reference sequence). A total of 8 residues make up the CDR3, ends included. The CDR3 reads CTHQKRRI.

V is TRBV5-5 and J is TRBJ2-1; D ambiguous. V was pared by 4 bases and J by 7 bases, with 21 bases between. Germline-derived CDR1 and CDR2 are SGHKS and YYEKEE (reference sequence). The CDR3 length is 16 residues. The CDR3: CASSLSSTRGWNEQFF. The DNA of the CDR3 is TGTGCCAGCAGCCTTTCATCGACACGTGGCTGGAATGAGCAGTTCTTC.

V and J are TRBV3-1 (or the pseudogene TRBV3-2) and TRBJ2-1; D is perhaps TRBD2 (6 bases). The CDR3 is 17 amino acids. Germline V gene lookup returns CDR1 LGHDT and CDR2 YNNKEL (reference sequence). The germline V and J ends were trimmed by 4 bases and 2 bases, with 18 bases remaining between them. The CDR3 is CASSPVGGNTPYNEQFF. The CDR3 bases are TGTGCCAGCAGCCCCGTCGGGGGAAATACCCCCTACAATGAGCAGTTCTTC.

The chain employs TRBV3-1 (or the pseudogene TRBV3-2) and TRBJ2-2; possibly TRBD2 for D (6 bases). Germline CDR1 and CDR2: LGHDT and YNNKEL (reference sequence). Trimming pared 0 bases from V and 2 bases from J, leaving 7 bases between. The CDR3 consists of 15 residues. In DNA, the CDR3 is TGTGCCAGCAGCCAAGACGGGACTAACACCGGGGAGCTGTTTTTT. Its translation is CASSQDGTNTGELFF.

The V and J genes are TRBV24-1 and TRBJ2-5; 10 bases are a match to TRBD1. This CDR3 region has 16 residues. From germline, CDR1 is KGHDR and CDR2 SFDVKD. After removal of 6 bases from V and 2 bases from J, the junction contained 8 bases not matched to a gene. The CDR3 protein is CATSSSGTGVQETQYF. CDR3 sequence (DNA): TGTGCCACCAGTTCCTCCGGGACAGGGGTACAAGAGACCCAGTACTTC.

J is TRBJ1-3 and V is TRBV19; no reliable D call. The V end was cut by 8 bases, the J end by 0 bases, with 8 bases between. This CDR3 spans 13 amino acids. Germline V gives CDR1 LNHDA, CDR2 SQIVND (reference sequence). The DNA for the CDR3 is TGTGCCAGTCGACATTCCTCTGGAAACACCATATATTTT. This codes for CASRHSSGNTIYF.

This clone was detected once. As DNA, the CDR3 is TGTGCCAGCAGAAGGGGACAGGGCACCTTC. Translation: CASRRGQGTF. This chain joins TRBV2 and TRBJ1-2; 9 nucleotides agree with TRBD1. CDR1 is SNHLY, CDR2 FYNNEI, per germline. The V and J ends lost 6 bases and 13 bases, in that order; junction bases with no gene match: 3. CDR3 length: 10 residues.

This chain connects TRBV18 to TRBJ1-1; D is unresolved. The CDR3 loop spans 14 amino acids. Trimming took off 6 bases at V and 1 base at J, with 12 bases between the two ends. Germline assignment: CDR1 KGHSH and CDR2 LQKENI. The CDR3 loop is CASSGRSANTEAFF. DNA of the CDR3: TGTGCCAGCTCCGGGAGGAGTGCGAACACTGAAGCTTTCTTT.

This clone was counted between two and nine times. The chain joins TRBV19 to TRBJ2-3, with 8 positions matching TRBD2. Germline-derived CDR1 and CDR2 are LNHDA and SQIVND (reference sequence). V was pared by 4 bases and J by 2 bases, with 8 bases of the junction left unmatched. The CDR3 sequence is 16 residues long. CDR3 nucleotides: TGTGCCAGTAGTAAACGACTAGCGAGACTCACAGATACGCAGTATTTT. Its protein product is CASSKRLARLTDTQYF.

The chain is built from TRBV29-1 and TRBJ1-1, with 9 bases lining up with TRBD1. Germline V gene sequence: CDR1 SQVTM, CDR2 ANQGSEA. V was clipped by 7 bases and J by 7 bases; unmatched bases: 7. The CDR3 totals 12 residues. CDR3 residues: CSALQGAVEAFF. CDR3 coding DNA: TGCAGCGCCCTACAGGGGGCTGTTGAAGCTTTCTTT.

The chain has TRBV12-3 or TRBV12-4 and TRBJ1-2; no firm D call. There are 13 residues in the CDR3. Trimming stripped 8 bases from V and 3 bases from J, with 13 bases between. As DNA, the CDR3 is TGTGCCAGCTCTCCGGCGGAAGACTATGGCTACACCTTC. This sequence encodes CASSPAEDYGYTF.

The chain employs TRBV27 and TRBJ2-2, with 8 bases lining up with TRBD1. With V trimmed by 11 bases and J by 1 base, 3 bases remained unmatched. This CDR3 spans 13 amino acids. The germline V gene encodes CDR1 MNHEY and CDR2 SMNVEV (reference sequence). The CDR3 DNA is TGTGCCGCCGGGACAGGGAACACCGGGGAGCTGTTTTTT. It is translated as CAAGTGNTGELFF.

This CDR3 reads CASSPTPGKVTGELFF. CDR3 nucleotide sequence: TGCGCCAGCAGCCCTACTCCGGGAAAGGTCACCGGGGAGCTGTTTTTT. The rearrangement uses TRBV4-1 and TRBJ2-2; perhaps TRBD2 as D (5 bases). V shed 4 bases and J shed 4 bases, with 16 bases lying between them. CDR3 length equals 16 residues. Germline V gene sequence: CDR1 MGHRA, CDR2 YSYEKL.

The chain joins TRBV19 to TRBJ1-6, with D perhaps TRBD1 (6 bases). V was shortened by 3 bases and J by 5 bases, with 11 bases between the two germline ends. The CDR3 consists of 15 residues. CDR1 and CDR2 from the germline V gene are LNHDA and SQIVND (reference sequence). The CDR3 protein is CASSISRGDNSPLHF. For the CDR3, the DNA is TGTGCCAGTAGTATCTCCAGGGGTGATAATTCACCCCTCCACTTT.

This chain uses TRBV19 with TRBJ2-2; 10 bases agree with TRBD1. From germline, CDR1 is LNHDA and CDR2 SQIVND (reference sequence). With V trimmed by 6 bases and J by 1 base, 2 bases remained unmatched. The CDR3 loop spans 15 amino acids. CDR3 DNA: TGTGCCAGTAGCCGGGACAGGGGGAACACCGGGGAGCTGTTTTTT. This sequence encodes CASSRDRGNTGELFF.

The chain joins TRBV29-1 to TRBJ1-2; D perhaps matches TRBD1 (6 bases). Germline values: CDR1 SQVTM, CDR2 ANQGSEA. Trimming left V 3 bases short and J 4 bases short, with 18 bases between. The CDR3 has 15 residues. CDR3 region: CSVDPLTGIGYGYTF. CDR3 in DNA: TGCAGCGTTGACCCCCTAACAGGGATTGGCTATGGCTACACCTTC.

This chain connects TRBV7-3 to TRBJ2-6; D gene ambiguous. The CDR3 is made up of 17 amino acids. Germline CDR1 reads SGHTA; CDR2 reads FQGTGA. Trimming took 1 base from V and 0 from J, leaving 10 bases between them. The CDR3 is CASSLIAGRSGANVLTF. In DNA, the CDR3 is TGTGCCAGCAGCTTAATTGCAGGCCGCTCTGGGGCCAACGTCCTGACTTTC.

The CDR3 DNA reads TGTGCCAGCAGTCGACTTCAGGGGTCGGATGAGCAGTTCTTC. It encodes CASSRLQGSDEQFF. The V and J genes are TRBV6-4 and TRBJ2-1; possibly TRBD1 for D (6 bases). Germline lookup yields CDR1 MRHNA and CDR2 SNTAGT. V lost 5 bases and J lost 8, with 16 bases in between. This CDR3 is 14 amino acids long.

This rearrangement joins TRBV2 to TRBJ1-5; no clear D. The CDR3 spans 15 residues. Per germline, CDR1 SNHLY and CDR2 FYNNEI. The V end was cut by 4 bases, the J end by 3 bases, with 13 bases between. This chain's CDR3 is CASSVGPEHNQPQHF. The CDR3 coding sequence is TGTGCCAGCAGTGTTGGGCCAGAACACAATCAGCCCCAGCATTTT.

V and J are TRBV6-5 and TRBJ1-2, with 9 bases identical to TRBD1. Per the germline V gene, CDR1 is MNHEY and CDR2 is SVGAGI. V lost 2 bases and J lost 8; bases outside the gene matches: 6. The CDR3 is 14 residues long. This chain's CDR3 is CASSYGGQGDGYTF. Here the CDR3 DNA reads TGTGCCAGCAGTTACGGGGGACAGGGAGACGGCTACACCTTC.